This TCR beta chain was obtained from a study of multiple sclerosis patients with progressive multifocal leukoencephalopathy. Overall study results and limits: Less diverse TRB repertoires were suggested in most PML patients.

The table came from immunoSEQ multiplex PCR; TCRdb's copy has only in-frame clones and leaves some out. The sample includes 25,000 to 35,000 clones, roughly 87% of them seen just once. A remark on this clone: Its cognate antigen is unknown.

CDR1 is SNHLY and CDR2 is FYNNEI in the germline V gene. The CDR3 has 12 residues. The V gene lost 7 bases and the J gene lost 8 bases, with 12 bases spanning the gap. The time point was: time of PML onset. Every listed patient previously received interferon beta; all PML patients were women. This clonotype was obtained from a human donor with progressive multifocal leukoencephalopathy. The V gene is TRBV2, the J gene TRBJ2-1, with D unclear. The sample in question was PBMCs, obtained from a patient treated with natalizumab. CDR3 sequence reads: CASKLQIYEQFF. CDR3 sequence (DNA): TGTGCCAGCAAGCTACAGATATATGAGCAGTTCTTC.